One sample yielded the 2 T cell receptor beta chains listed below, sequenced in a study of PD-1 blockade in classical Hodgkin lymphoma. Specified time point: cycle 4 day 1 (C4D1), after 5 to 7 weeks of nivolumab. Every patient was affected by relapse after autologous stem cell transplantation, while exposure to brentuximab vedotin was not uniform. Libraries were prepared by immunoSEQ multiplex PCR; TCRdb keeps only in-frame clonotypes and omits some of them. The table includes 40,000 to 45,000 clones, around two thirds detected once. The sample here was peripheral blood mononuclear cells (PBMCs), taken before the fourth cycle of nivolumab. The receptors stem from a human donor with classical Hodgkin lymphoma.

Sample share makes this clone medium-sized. The DNA for the CDR3 is TGTGCCAGCAGTTTTGGCGCTAGGGGGGTCCACGAGCAGTACTTC. This sequence encodes CASSFGARGVHEQYF. This chain links TRBV11-2 with TRBJ2-7; D may correspond to TRBD1 or TRBD2 (6 bases each). Germline V gene lookup returns CDR1 SGHAT and CDR2 FQNNGV. V lost 6 bases, J lost 5 bases, and 20 bases lay in between. This CDR3 comprises 15 residues.

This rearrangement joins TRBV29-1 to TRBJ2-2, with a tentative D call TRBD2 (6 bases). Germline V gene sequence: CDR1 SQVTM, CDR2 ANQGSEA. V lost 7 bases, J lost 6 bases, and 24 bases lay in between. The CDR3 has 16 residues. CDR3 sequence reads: CSAEGPGAGIAGELFF. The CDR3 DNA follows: TGCAGCGCTGAGGGACCGGGAGCCGGTATCGCCGGGGAGCTGTTTTTT.